This T cell receptor (beta chain) is from a study of spatial heterogeneity in lung cancer. Study at large: There were consistently more beta-chain sequences detected than alpha-chain sequences. TCR transcript abundance in tumor regions was strongly correlated with the T cell module score obtained from matched bulk RNA-seq. Whole-study results and caveats: One measure, the expanded intratumoral alpha and beta TCR count, tracked tumor mutation counts.

This clonotype has a count of ten or more. Antigen: not known. Regarding time point: sample taken at primary tumor resection. The CDR3 totals 13 residues. Germline loops: CDR1 KGHDR, CDR2 SFDVKD. The ends lost 4 bases at V and 5 bases at J; junction bases unmatched: 2. Every TCR cDNA molecule bore a unique molecular identifier. TCRdb independently ran MiXCR on the 5' RACE reads; one entry per CDR3 protein. The sample lists fewer than 10,000 distinct CDR3 sequences, 5% occurring once. The rearrangement uses TRBV24-1 and TRBJ2-5; 8 bases map to TRBD2. The source of this sequence is a female donor with early-stage non-small cell lung cancer. The sequences come from lung tumor tissue, collected at surgery. CDR3 residues: CATSDPGGETQYF. DNA for the CDR3: TGTGCCACCAGTGACCCGGGGGGGGAGACCCAGTACTTC.